This T cell receptor (beta chain) was obtained from a study of cytomegalovirus exposure and HLA in healthy donors. Regarding the study as a whole: Listed as cytomegalovirus-associated were 150 or so TCR beta chains. Most TCR sequences were uncommon, yet certain public TCRs appeared in many donors. The CMV antigen specificity of three CMV-associated chains was confirmed through in vitro analysis.

This clone was seen a single time. The antigen is unknown. Germline values: CDR1 GTSNPN, CDR2 SVGIG (reference sequence). With 3 bases removed from V and 0 bases from J, the gap between germline ends came to 6 bases. CDR3 length: 13 residues. TCRdb's table, derived via immunoSEQ multiplex PCR, lists solely in-frame clones and lacks some. The table has about 65,000 clones, approximately 96% seen once; the top ten hold nearly 4.5%. V gene TRBV30 combines with J gene TRBJ1-5; no definite D call. The origin of this receptor is a man aged 18 to 30 in good health and CMV-seropositive. Sequencing was performed on PBMCs. DNA for the CDR3: TGTGCCTGGAGCGGTGATAGCAATCAGCCCCAGCATTTT. Translating gives CAWSGDSNQPQHF. Supplemented by reference TRBV30 and TRBJ1-5, the full variable domain reads SQTIHQWPATLVQPVGSPLSLECTVEGTSNPNLYWYRQAAGRGLQLLFYSVGIGQISSEVPQNLSASRPQDRQFILSSKKLLLSDSGFYLCAWSGDSNQPQHFGDGTRLSIL.